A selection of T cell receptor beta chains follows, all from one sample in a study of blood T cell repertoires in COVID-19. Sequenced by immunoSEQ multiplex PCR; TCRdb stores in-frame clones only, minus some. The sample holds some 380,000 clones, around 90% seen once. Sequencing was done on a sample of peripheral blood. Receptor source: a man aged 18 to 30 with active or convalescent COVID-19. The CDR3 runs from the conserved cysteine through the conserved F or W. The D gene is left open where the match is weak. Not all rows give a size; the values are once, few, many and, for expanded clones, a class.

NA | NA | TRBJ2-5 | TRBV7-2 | TGTGCCAGCAACCGTCTTGGGACAAAAGAGACCCAGTACTTC | CASNRLGTKETQYF
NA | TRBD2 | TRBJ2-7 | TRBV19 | TGTGCCAGTAGTATAGCCAGTCGACTAGCGGGAGGAACCTACGAGCAGTACTTC | CASSIASRLAGGTYEQYF
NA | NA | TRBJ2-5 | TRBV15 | TGTGCCACCAGCAGGACAAGGATGGGCCAAGAGACCCAGTACTTC | CATSRTRMGQETQYF
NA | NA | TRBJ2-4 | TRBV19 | TGTGCCAGTAGTCCAGGGACCAAAAACATTCAGTACTTC | CASSPGTKNIQYF
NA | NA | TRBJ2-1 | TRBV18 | TGTGCCAGCTCAACAGGACAGTCCTACAATGAGCAGTTCTTC | CASSTGQSYNEQFF
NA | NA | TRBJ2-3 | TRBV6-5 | TGTGCCAGCAGCCCCCGGGATCGCACAGATACGCAGTATTTT | CASSPRDRTDTQYF
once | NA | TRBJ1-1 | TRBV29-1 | TGCAGCGTTGCAACAGCCAACACTGAAGCTTTCTTT | CSVATANTEAFF
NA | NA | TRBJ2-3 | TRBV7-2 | TGTGCCAGCAGACAAACAGATACGCAGTATTTT | CASRQTDTQYF
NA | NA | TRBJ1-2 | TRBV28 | TGTGCCAGCAAACGAGGGTTCCGTGGCTACACCTTC | CASKRGFRGYTF
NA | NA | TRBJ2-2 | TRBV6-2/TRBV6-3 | TGTGCCAGCAGTTACTTTCGTTTCGGCGGGGAGCTGTTTTTT | CASSYFRFGGELFF
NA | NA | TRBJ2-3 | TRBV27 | TGTGCCAGCAGTTCCTTGGCGGGGAGCACAGATACGCAGTATTTT | CASSSLAGSTDTQYF
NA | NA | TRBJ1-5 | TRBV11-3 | TGTGCCAGCAGCGAGGGAGCTAATCAGCCCCAGCATTTT | CASSEGANQPQHF